The rows below give T cell receptor beta chains drawn from one sample of a study of lymphopenia after photon versus proton radiotherapy. The repertoire was sequenced with immunoSEQ multiplex PCR; TCRdb's copy has only in-frame clones and lacks some. The sample shows around 29,000 clones, 90% to 95% of them seen only once. The sample in question was peripheral blood, obtained from a patient treated with photon-based radiotherapy. The receptor source for this set is a woman aged 45-59 years with cholangiocarcinoma. Each CDR3 is given with its conserved first and last residue. Each record gives: clone size, J gene, D gene, V gene, CDR3 DNA, CDR3 protein. The D gene is left open where the match is weak. Clone sizes are given selectively: once, few, many, or a class where the clone is expanded.

once,TRBJ1-1,-,TRBV6-5,TGTGCCAGCAGTTGGACATCGAACACTGAAGCTTTCTTT,CASSWTSNTEAFF
-,TRBJ1-6,-,TRBV12-5,TGTGCTAGTGGTTTGGAGGGCCGTTCACCCCTCCACTTT,CASGLEGRSPLHF
-,TRBJ1-5,-,TRBV6-5,TGTGCCAGCAGCGACAGTTTAAATCAGCCCCAGCATTTT,CASSDSLNQPQHF
-,TRBJ2-1,-,TRBV7-2,TGTGCCACTGCCTTGAGCTCCTACAATGAGCAGTTCTTC,CATALSSYNEQFF
-,TRBJ2-5,-,TRBV1,TGCACCAGCTGGGAGTCGGGGGGCGGGTCGGAGACCCAGTACTTC,CTSWESGGGSETQYF
-,TRBJ1-1,-,TRBV29-1,TGCAGCGTTGTTGATGTCACTGAAGCTTTCTTT,CSVVDVTEAFF
-,TRBJ1-1,-,TRBV2,TGTGCCAGCAGTGAAGCAAAGGCGGCTTTCTTT,CASSEAKAAFF
-,TRBJ2-1,TRBD2,TRBV11-2,TGTGCCAGCAGGTCGCAACTAGCGTCCACCTACAATGAGCAGTTCTTC,CASRSQLASTYNEQFF
once,TRBJ2-5,TRBD1,TRBV7-2,TGTGCCAGCAGCGTACAGGGGATGGGGACCCAGTACTTC,CASSVQGMGTQYF
-,TRBJ1-3,-,TRBV13,TGTGCCAGCAGCGTACTTGGACGGAGATCTGGAAACACCATATATTTT,CASSVLGRRSGNTIYF